This entry lists 3 T cell receptor beta chains sequenced from one sample in a study of T cells in Graves' hyperthyroidism and ophthalmopathy. Using RNA transcripts as the source, TCR beta CDR3 regions were amplified. The HTBI set primed first-round TCR CDR3 RT-PCR. TCRdb called the multiplex PCR reads again in MiXCR, with one record for every CDR3 protein. The sample has 650,000 to 750,000 distinct CDR3 sequences, approximately 15% seen once. What was sequenced was blood. The receptor source for this set is a woman aged 18-30 years with Graves' hyperthyroidism.

V is TRBV28 and J is TRBJ1-4; the D is unclear. CDR3 length equals 12 residues. The germline CDR1 and CDR2 sequences are MDHEN and SYDVKM. V shed 7 bases and J shed 8 bases, with 11 bases lying between them. Here the CDR3 reads CASTPDKEKLFF. The CDR3 nucleotides are TGTGCCAGCACCCCCGACAAGGAAAAACTGTTTTTT. Looking up the rest from reference TRBV28 and TRBJ1-4 gives the full variable domain: DVKVTQSSRYLVKRTGEKVFLECVQDMDHENMFWYRQDPGLGLRLIYFSYDVKMKEKGDIPEGYSVSREKKERFSLILESASTNQTSMYLCASTPDKEKLFFGSGTQLSVL.

The CDR3 protein is CAIRRNTGELFF. The CDR3 DNA reads TGTGCCATCAGAAGGAACACCGGGGAGCTGTTTTTT. The chain combines TRBV10-3 with TRBJ2-2; D not resolved. The V end lost 6 bases, the J end lost 1 base, and 3 bases lay between the germline ends. Germline V gene lookup returns CDR1 ENHRY and CDR2 SYGVKD. The length of the CDR3 is 12 residues.

The genes are TRBV6-1 and TRBJ1-2, with TRBD1 matching 9 bases. The V segment lost 10 bases and the J segment 4 bases; nucleotides outside the gene matches: 10. CDR3 length equals 14 residues. Germline lookup yields CDR1 MNHNS and CDR2 SASEGT. CDR3 in amino acids: CATGTGNLAYGYTF. The CDR3 nucleotides read TGTGCCACCGGGACAGGGAATTTGGCCTATGGCTACACCTTC.